Each of the 10 T cell receptor beta chains below was sequenced from the same sample in a study of blood T cell repertoires in COVID-19. TCRdb's copy holds only in-frame clones and misses some; the assay was immunoSEQ multiplex PCR. The sample has approximately 70,000 clones, more than 70% seen once. The material sequenced was peripheral blood. The receptors were sampled from a woman of 80 years or more with active or convalescent COVID-19.

This clone was seen more than once but under ten times. The chain couples TRBV7-2 to TRBJ1-5; no reliable D call. V lost 2 bases and J 7 bases, leaving 15 bases between the germline ends. Germline V gene lookup returns CDR1 SGHTA and CDR2 FQGNSA. The CDR3 sequence is 15 residues long. The CDR3, as DNA: TGTGCCAGCAGCTTAAATCGGGGAGGAGGACAGCCCCAGCATTTT. It encodes CASSLNRGGGQPQHF.

This rearrangement joins TRBV5-4 to TRBJ2-3; the D gene is possibly TRBD1 (6 bases). The CDR3 runs to 16 residues. V shed 0 bases and J shed 3 bases, with 14 bases lying between them. CDR1 is SGHNT, CDR2 YYREEE, per germline (reference sequence). The DNA for the CDR3 is TGTGCCAGCAGCTTGGTTGAGACAGGTGGGACAGATACGCAGTATTTT. The encoded protein is CASSLVETGGTDTQYF.

The rearrangement joins TRBV12-3 or TRBV12-4 to TRBJ2-7; D not resolved. The CDR3 spans 12 residues. V dropped 3 bases and J dropped 7 bases, with 10 bases sitting between them. The CDR3 is CASSFGAGEQYF. In DNA form, the CDR3 reads TGTGCCAGCAGTTTCGGAGCTGGTGAGCAGTACTTC.

The chain links TRBV7-2 to TRBJ2-2; D unresolved. V was pared by 1 base and J by 7 bases, with 10 bases between. CDR3 length: 14 residues. Germline loops: CDR1 SGHTA, CDR2 FQGNSA. This chain's CDR3 is CASSLGYVGGELFF. For the CDR3, the DNA is TGTGCCAGCAGCTTAGGGTATGTCGGCGGGGAGCTGTTTTTT.

The V and J genes are TRBV9 and TRBJ2-5, with 7 bases identical to TRBD2. The germline V gene has CDR1 SGDLS and CDR2 YYNGEE. The CDR3 spans 15 residues. V was pared by 3 bases and J by 5 bases, with 10 bases of the junction left unmatched. CDR3 residues: CASSATYSGLETQYF. The CDR3 nucleotides read TGTGCCAGCAGCGCAACGTATAGCGGGTTGGAGACCCAGTACTTC.

The J gene is TRBJ2-7, the V gene TRBV5-6, with D perhaps TRBD1 (6 bases). V dropped 4 bases and J dropped 0 bases, with 14 bases sitting between them. The CDR3 spans 15 residues. Germline V lookup: CDR1 SGHDT, CDR2 YYEEEE. CDR3: CASSLRGYSSYEQYF. CDR3 coding DNA: TGTGCCAGCAGCCTAAGGGGGTACAGCTCCTACGAGCAGTACTTC.

The chain uses TRBV6-6 and TRBJ2-3; TRBD1 might be the D (6 bases). The CDR3 loop spans 13 amino acids. Germline loops: CDR1 MNHNY, CDR2 SVGAGI (reference sequence). V lost 6 bases and J 3 bases, leaving 10 bases between the germline ends. The CDR3 loop is CASSTDRTDTQYF. For the CDR3, the DNA is TGTGCCAGCAGCACTGACAGGACAGATACGCAGTATTTT.

The rearrangement links TRBV28 to TRBJ2-5; TRBD2 matches at 7 bases. CDR3 size: 13 residues. Germline V gives CDR1 MDHEN, CDR2 SYDVKM. V trimming: 6 bases; J trimming: 1 base; junction bases outside the gene matches: 2. The CDR3 bases are TGTGCCAGCAGGGGGGGGGTCCAAGAGACCCAGTACTTC. It translates to CASRGGVQETQYF.

CDR3 protein: CASQDRGVSAGYTF. CDR3 DNA: TGTGCCAGCCAAGACAGGGGCGTGAGTGCGGGCTACACCTTC. The gene calls are TRBV6-6 and TRBJ1-2, with 8 nucleotides matching TRBD1. The germline V gene has CDR1 MNHNY and CDR2 SVGAGI (reference sequence). Unmatched junction bases numbered 13, after V lost 8 bases and J lost 8 bases. The CDR3 consists of 14 residues.

The chain has TRBV7-2 and TRBJ2-1, with 8 bases fitting TRBD2. J gave up 7 bases and V 1 base, and 9 bases lay outside the gene matches. Germline V gene sequence: CDR1 SGHTA, CDR2 FQGNSA. The CDR3 runs 16 residues. The CDR3 nucleotides read TGTGCCAGCAGCTTAGGCTCGTCTAGCGGGTTAAATGAGCAGTTCTTC. Encoded protein: CASSLGSSSGLNEQFF.